These 11 T cell receptor beta chains were all obtained from the same sample, sequenced in a study of CD4 T cells in relation to SARS-CoV-2 and coronaviruses (dated by TCRdb to about 2021). Libraries came from the immunoSEQ multiplex PCR assay. Drawn from immuneACCESS, this table holds only the in-frame rearrangements with V and J called that TCRdb kept. Clones are partly lost; checked studies trace under half to an unresolved V gene and leave the rest unexplained. In all, the sample holds 65,000 or so clones, and around 86% of those were seen once. The top ten constitute about 1.6% of the sample. CD4+ T cells from unexposed donors were collected before the COVID-19 pandemic (2011-2018). The source material was memory CD4+ T cells from PBMCs. The cell subset or site label of this sample denotes: memory (non-naive) CD4+ T cells. The source is a human donor in good health.

This clone was seen only once. This chain links TRBV19 with TRBJ1-2, with D maybe TRBD1 (6 bases). The length of the CDR3 is 13 residues. Trimming took 3 bases from V and 8 from J, leaving 13 bases between them. Germline assignment: CDR1 LNHDA and CDR2 SQIVND (reference sequence). CDR3 in DNA: TGTGCCAGTAGTATGCGGGGGGCTGAAGGCTACACCTTC. It codes for CASSMRGAEGYTF. The full variable domain, in which reference TRBV19 and TRBJ1-2 provide the parts outside the CDR3, is DGGITQSPKYLFRKEGQNVTLSCEQNLNHDAMYWYRQDPGQGLRLIYYSQIVNDFQKGDIAEGYSVSREKKESFPLTVTSAQKNPTAFYLCASSMRGAEGYTFGSGTRLTVV.

The chain joins TRBV7-2 to TRBJ2-3, with D tentatively TRBD2 (5 bases). V was trimmed by 5 bases and J by 3 bases, leaving 12 bases between them. Germline CDR1 is SGHTA and CDR2 is FQGNSA. This CDR3 spans 14 amino acids. The CDR3 bases are TGTGCCAGCAGCCCCCTTCGGAGGACAGATACGCAGTATTTT. Encoded protein: CASSPLRRTDTQYF.

This chain links TRBV6-5 with TRBJ2-1; 7 bases match TRBD1. V lost 7 bases to trimming and J lost 6 bases; unmatched junction nucleotides: 12. The CDR3 consists of 15 residues. CDR1 is MNHEY, CDR2 SVGAGI, per germline. The chain's CDR3 is CASTKSGQTGNEQFF. CDR3 bases: TGTGCCAGCACTAAGTCGGGACAGACCGGCAATGAGCAGTTCTTC.

The chain carries TRBV28 and TRBJ1-5; the D is unclear. V gave up 5 bases and J gave up 1 base, with 6 bases separating them. The CDR3 consists of 13 residues. The germline V gene encodes CDR1 MDHEN and CDR2 SYDVKM. CDR3 residues: CASSPPSNQPQHF. The CDR3 bases are TGTGCCAGCAGTCCACCCAGCAATCAGCCCCAGCATTTT.

The DNA for the CDR3 is TGTGCCAGCAGCTCACAGGGGGCACCGATATACCAAGAGACCCAGTACTTC. Its translation is CASSSQGAPIYQETQYF. The V gene is TRBV7-9, the J gene TRBJ2-5; 9 nucleotides line up with TRBD1. After removal of 4 bases from V and 0 bases from J, the junction contained 9 bases not matched to a gene. The CDR3 runs to 17 residues. CDR1 and CDR2 (germline): SEHNR, FQNEAQ (reference sequence).

This chain joins TRBV5-4 and TRBJ2-7, with 8 bases lining up with TRBD1. Losses at the gene ends were 4 bases for V and 1 base for J; bases not matched to a gene: 13. Germline assignment: CDR1 SGHNT and CDR2 YYREEE (reference sequence). The CDR3 spans 17 residues. CDR3: CASSPSPATGASYEQYF. The CDR3 DNA is TGTGCCAGCAGCCCGTCCCCGGCGACAGGGGCTTCCTACGAGCAGTACTTC.

This chain joins TRBV15 and TRBJ2-5; D remains ambiguous. V was clipped by 2 bases and J by 1 base, with 8 bases between them. Germline-derived CDR1 and CDR2 are LNHNV and YYDKDF (reference sequence). The CDR3 length is 14 residues. CDR3 amino acids: CATSRTESQETQYF. CDR3 in DNA: TGTGCCACCAGCAGAACAGAGAGCCAAGAGACCCAGTACTTC.

A word on this clone: The junction departs from the called germline gene at one end, perhaps through a read error. The chain combines TRBV20-1 with TRBJ1-2; D is uncertain. The CDR3 runs 9 residues. The germline gives CDR1 DFQATT, CDR2 SNEGSKA (reference sequence). The CDR3 spells CSARDGPEF. As DNA, the CDR3 is TGCAGTGCTAGAGATGGTCCGGAATTC.

The chain couples TRBV9 to TRBJ1-3, with 7 positions matching TRBD1. The J segment lost 0 bases and the V segment lost 4 bases, leaving 4 bases of the junction unmatched. Per germline, CDR1 SGDLS and CDR2 YYNGEE. The CDR3 is 15 amino acids. CDR3: CASSRGLYSGNTIYF. CDR3 DNA sequence: TGTGCCAGCAGCAGGGGGCTTTACTCTGGAAACACCATATATTTT. The variable domain in full, with the rest retrieved from reference TRBV9 and TRBJ1-3, is DSGVTQTPKHLITATGQRVTLRCSPRSGDLSVYWYQQSLDQGLQFLIQYYNGEERAKGNILERFSAQQFPDLHSELNLSSLELGDSALYFCASSRGLYSGNTIYFGEGSWLTVV.

This chain joins TRBV7-3 and TRBJ1-1; perhaps TRBD1 as D (6 bases). The germline gives CDR1 SGHTA, CDR2 FQGTGA. Trimming left V 5 bases short and J 4 bases short, with 17 bases between. This CDR3 contains 15 residues. This chain's CDR3 is CASSLLQGLGTEAFF. The CDR3 DNA reads as TGTGCCAGCAGCCTATTACAGGGTTTAGGCACTGAAGCTTTCTTT.

CDR3 nucleotides: TGTGCCAGCGCCCCGGGACTAGCACAAGAGACCCAGTACTTC. Amino acid sequence: CASAPGLAQETQYF. The chain has TRBV6-5 and TRBJ2-5; 9 bases are a match to TRBD2. Trimming removed 8 bases from V and 2 bases from J; junction bases left unmatched: 6. The CDR3 extends over 14 amino acids. Looked up from germline, CDR1 is MNHEY and CDR2 is SVGAGI.